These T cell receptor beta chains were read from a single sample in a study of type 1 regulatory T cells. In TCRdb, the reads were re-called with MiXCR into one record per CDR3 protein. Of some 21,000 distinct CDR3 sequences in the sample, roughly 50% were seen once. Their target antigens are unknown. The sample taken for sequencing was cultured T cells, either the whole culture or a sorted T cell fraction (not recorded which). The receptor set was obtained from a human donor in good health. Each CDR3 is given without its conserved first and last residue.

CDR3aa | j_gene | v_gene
ASSHGTGERSPLH | TRBJ1-6 | TRBV5-1
ASSHLDREESGYT | TRBJ1-2 | TRBV28
ANSYAGANTGELF | TRBJ2-2 | TRBV6-6
ASSPGRVTEAF | TRBJ1-1 | TRBV18
ASSFQGWEKLF | TRBJ1-4 | TRBV13
AISESGPGALLGEQF | TRBJ2-1 | TRBV10-3
ASRVSTLNTEAF | TRBJ1-1 | TRBV4-1
ASSRTNTGELF | TRBJ2-2 | TRBV3-1
ASSFYGFGSYEQY | TRBJ2-7 | TRBV12-3/TRBV12-4
SARVTGANTGELF | TRBJ2-2 | TRBV20-1
ASSLTGRTEAF | TRBJ1-1 | TRBV7-3
ASSYSEGITEAF | TRBJ1-1 | TRBV6-2/TRBV6-3
ASSLERGAFYEQY | TRBJ2-7 | TRBV11-2
ASRDRWRQPQH | TRBJ1-5 | TRBV10-1
ASSPAPASEQF | TRBJ2-1 | TRBV7-2
ASSSSLGGYT | TRBJ1-2 | TRBV28
SARGRRGGPPGELF | TRBJ2-2 | TRBV20-1
ASSTGTEETQY | TRBJ2-5 | TRBV5-1
ASRDRQTVLFGYT | TRBJ1-2 | TRBV19
ASSLSLDGLPYNEQF | TRBJ2-1 | TRBV7-2
SAGDRGNSPLH | TRBJ1-6 | TRBV20-1
ASGIGTGLYGYT | TRBJ1-2 | TRBV12-5
ASSATGVGQETQY | TRBJ2-5 | TRBV7-3
ASSETGTRGYT | TRBJ1-2 | TRBV6-1
ASSLLRSETQY | TRBJ2-5 | TRBV4-1
ASSPLTGTGLAKNIQY | TRBJ2-4 | TRBV18
ASSSRTSGGAPDEQF | TRBJ2-1 | TRBV7-2
ASSQAQGAGYGYT | TRBJ1-2 | TRBV4-1
ASSQGQGRCEQY | TRBJ2-7 | TRBV27
ASSFAGGPIDEQF | TRBJ2-1 | TRBV5-1
ASSLRVAGTNEKLF | TRBJ1-4 | TRBV5-1
ASRSPTATNEKLF | TRBJ1-4 | TRBV7-9
ASSLSGRGTEAF | TRBJ1-1 | TRBV5-1
ATSDPPGGAEGDTQY | TRBJ2-3 | TRBV24-1
ASSHGLNTEAF | TRBJ1-1 | TRBV3-1
ASSEIPGGISYNSPLH | TRBJ1-6 | TRBV6-1
ASSRYRDFYGYT | TRBJ1-2 | TRBV4-3
ASGDRGQGIYEQY | TRBJ2-7 | TRBV19
ASSYPPGFHEQY | TRBJ2-7 | TRBV6-2/TRBV6-3
SARDFASVGTQY | TRBJ2-3 | TRBV20-1